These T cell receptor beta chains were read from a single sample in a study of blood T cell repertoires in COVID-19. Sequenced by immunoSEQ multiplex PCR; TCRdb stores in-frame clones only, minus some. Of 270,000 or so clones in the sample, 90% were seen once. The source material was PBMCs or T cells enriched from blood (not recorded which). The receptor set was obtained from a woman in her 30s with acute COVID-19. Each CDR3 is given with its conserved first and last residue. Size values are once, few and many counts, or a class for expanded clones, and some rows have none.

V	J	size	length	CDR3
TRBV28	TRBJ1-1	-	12	CASSTEGLKAFF
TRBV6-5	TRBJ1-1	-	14	CASRPSGRSTEAFF
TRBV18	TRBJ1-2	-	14	CASSPGQGNYGYTF
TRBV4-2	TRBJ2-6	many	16	CASSQDRGSGANVLTF
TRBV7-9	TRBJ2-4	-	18	CASSLDWRKGQVRNIQYF
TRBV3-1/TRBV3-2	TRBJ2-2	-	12	CASGSRNGELFF
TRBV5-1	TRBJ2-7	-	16	CASSLGGLAGGYEQYF
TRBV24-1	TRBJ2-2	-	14	CATSPWEGPGELFF
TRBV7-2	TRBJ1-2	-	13	CASSLSSGDGYTF
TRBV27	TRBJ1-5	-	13	CASSGSPNQPQHF
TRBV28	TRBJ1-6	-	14	CASSTGSGSSPLHF
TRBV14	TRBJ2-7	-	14	CASSQGGRGYEQYF
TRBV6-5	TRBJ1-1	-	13	CASKLIGDAEAFF
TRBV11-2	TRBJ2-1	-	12	CASRSLENEQFF
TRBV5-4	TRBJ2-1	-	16	CASRGSGSGLYNEQFF
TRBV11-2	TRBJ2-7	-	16	CASSSTGALPGYEQYF
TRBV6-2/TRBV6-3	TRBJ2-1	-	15	CASSRLAGDADEQFF
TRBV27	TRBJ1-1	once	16	CASSSTRTGGYTEAFF
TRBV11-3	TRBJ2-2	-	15	CASSPGQIRTGELFF
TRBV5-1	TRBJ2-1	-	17	CASSAPGLAGGGNEQFF
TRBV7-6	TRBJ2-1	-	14	CASSLVRQGGEQFF
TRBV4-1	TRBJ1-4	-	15	CASSQQGARNEKLFF
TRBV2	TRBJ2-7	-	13	CASSVAGAYEQYF
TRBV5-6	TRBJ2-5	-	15	CASSLGSLGGETQYF
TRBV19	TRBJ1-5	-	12	CASSPGNQPQHF
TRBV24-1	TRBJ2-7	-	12	CATSDGGYEQYF
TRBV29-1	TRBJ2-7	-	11	CSVATIYEQYF
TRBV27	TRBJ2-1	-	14	CASSLGTSYNEQFF
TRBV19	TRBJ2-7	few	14	CASSINGQYYEQYF
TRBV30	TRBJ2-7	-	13	CAWSTDGAYEQYF
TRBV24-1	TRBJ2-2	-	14	CATSVNRGSGELFF
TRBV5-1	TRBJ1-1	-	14	CASSLGQSVTEAFF
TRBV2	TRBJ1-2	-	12	CASRTATIIYTF
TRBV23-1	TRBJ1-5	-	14	CASRGSENNQPQHF
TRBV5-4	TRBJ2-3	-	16	CASSIRTSASTDTQYF
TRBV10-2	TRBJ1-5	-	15	CAKIRRGFRNQPQHF
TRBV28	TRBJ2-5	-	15	CASRAVLAGQETQYF
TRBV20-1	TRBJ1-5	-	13	CSASTGDQGPQHF
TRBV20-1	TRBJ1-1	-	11	CSAHRGTEAFF
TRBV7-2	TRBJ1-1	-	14	CASSFQGGDTEAFF
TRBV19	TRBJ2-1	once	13	CASSMQIANEQFF
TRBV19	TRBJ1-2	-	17	CASIPARQGRSNYGYTF
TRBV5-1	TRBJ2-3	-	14	CASSPPTSTDTQYF
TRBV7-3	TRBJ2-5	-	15	CASSLMGQPQETQYF
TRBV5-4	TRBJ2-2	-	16	CASSWGDRGSSGELFF
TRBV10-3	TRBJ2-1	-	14	CAINLEGPYNEQFF
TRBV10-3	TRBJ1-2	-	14	CAISEAPGNYGYTF
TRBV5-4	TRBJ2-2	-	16	CASSLPGQGGSGELFF
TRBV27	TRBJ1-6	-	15	CASSSPDSYNSPLHF
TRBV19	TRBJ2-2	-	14	CASSIGGYAGELFF
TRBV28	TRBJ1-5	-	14	CASSSPSSVVAQHF